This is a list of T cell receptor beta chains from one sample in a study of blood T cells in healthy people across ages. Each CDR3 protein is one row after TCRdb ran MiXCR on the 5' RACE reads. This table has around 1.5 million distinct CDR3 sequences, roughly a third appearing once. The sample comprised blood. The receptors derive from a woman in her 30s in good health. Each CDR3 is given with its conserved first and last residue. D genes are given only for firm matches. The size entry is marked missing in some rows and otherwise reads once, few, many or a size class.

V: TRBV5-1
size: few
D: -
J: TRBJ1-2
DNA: TGCGCCAGCAGCTTGGATACGGGAGGCTTGGCTTTCAACTATGGCTACACCTTC
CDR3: CASSLDTGGLAFNYGYTF

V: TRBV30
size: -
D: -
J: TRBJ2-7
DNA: TGTGCCTGGAGTATACTGGATGGTCTCGAGCAGTACTTC
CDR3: CAWSILDGLEQYF

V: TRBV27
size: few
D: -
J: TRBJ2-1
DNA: TGTGCCAGCAGTTTATCGGAGTCATCTTGGAATGAGCAGTTCTTC
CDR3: CASSLSESSWNEQFF

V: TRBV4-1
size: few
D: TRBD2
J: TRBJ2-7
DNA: TGCGCCAGCAGCCAGGCGGCTGGACTAGCGGTGTACGAGCAGTACTTC
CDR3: CASSQAAGLAVYEQYF

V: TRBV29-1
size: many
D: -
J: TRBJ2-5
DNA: TGCAGCGTTGGTGGGCCGGGGCAAGAGACCCAGTACTTC
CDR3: CSVGGPGQETQYF

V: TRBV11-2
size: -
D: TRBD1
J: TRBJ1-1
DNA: TGTGCCAGCAGCTTAGATCCCTTCACAGGGGGAGTCGGTGAAGCTTTCTTT
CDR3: CASSLDPFTGGVGEAFF

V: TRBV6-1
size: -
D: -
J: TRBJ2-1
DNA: TGTGCCAGCAGTCCTTATGTGGGGATAAGCTCCTACAATGAGCAGTTCTTC
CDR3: CASSPYVGISSYNEQFF

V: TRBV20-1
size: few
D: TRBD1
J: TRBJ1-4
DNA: TGCAGTGCTAGAGTGAACACAGGGGGTGACGAAAAACTGTTTTTT
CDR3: CSARVNTGGDEKLFF

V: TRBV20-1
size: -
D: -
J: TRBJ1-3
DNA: TGCAGTGCTGCGCGGGGGACTGGAAACACCATATATTTT
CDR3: CSAARGTGNTIYF

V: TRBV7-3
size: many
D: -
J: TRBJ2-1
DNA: TGTGCCAGCAGCTTAGGGCCAGCGGCCTACAATGAGCAGTTCTTC
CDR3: CASSLGPAAYNEQFF

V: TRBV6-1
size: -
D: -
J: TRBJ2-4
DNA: TGTGCCAGCAGTGGGCAACCTAGGGACATTCAGTACTTC
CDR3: CASSGQPRDIQYF

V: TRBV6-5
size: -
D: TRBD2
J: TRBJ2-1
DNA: TGTGCCAGCAGTTGGGGGACTACCCTAACTCATGAGCAGTTCTTC
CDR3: CASSWGTTLTHEQFF

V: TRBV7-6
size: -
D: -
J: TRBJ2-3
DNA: TGTGCCAGCAGCTCTCTGAGAGGCGGGCACGCCACAGATACGCAGTATTTT
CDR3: CASSSLRGGHATDTQYF

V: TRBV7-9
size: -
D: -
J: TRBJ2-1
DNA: TGTGCCAGCAGTTACAACAGGTCCTACAATGAGCAGTTCTTC
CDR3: CASSYNRSYNEQFF

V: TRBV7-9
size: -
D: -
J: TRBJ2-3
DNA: TGTGCCAGCAGCTTAGGGGTTAGCGAAGTTGATACGCAGTATTTT
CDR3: CASSLGVSEVDTQYF

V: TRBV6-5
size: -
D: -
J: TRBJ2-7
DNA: TGTGCCAGCAGTTACTCCTTTGAGGGAGACTACGAGCAGTACTTC
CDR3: CASSYSFEGDYEQYF

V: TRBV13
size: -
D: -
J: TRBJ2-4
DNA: TGTGCCAGCAGCTTAGGGTCGACAGGCCTCAGGTACTTC
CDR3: CASSLGSTGLRYF

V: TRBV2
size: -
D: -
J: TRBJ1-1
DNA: TGTGCCAGTACAGCGGAACTTACAAGGAACACTGAAGCTTTCTTT
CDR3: CASTAELTRNTEAFF

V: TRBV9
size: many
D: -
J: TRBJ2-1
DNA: TGTGCCAGCAGCGTGGTAGGGTCGGCGACCCTCAATGAGCAGTTCTTC
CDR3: CASSVVGSATLNEQFF

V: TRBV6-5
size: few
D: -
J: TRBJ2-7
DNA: TGTGCCAGCAGCCGGACACCCCACGAGCAGTACTTC
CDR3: CASSRTPHEQYF

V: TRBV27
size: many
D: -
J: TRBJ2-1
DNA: TGTGCCAGCAGTTTATTAGGACATGAGCAGTTCTTC
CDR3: CASSLLGHEQFF

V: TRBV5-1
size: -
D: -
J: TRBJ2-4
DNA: TGCGCCAGCAGAATCGACCAGTTTGGCAAAAACATTCAGTACTTC
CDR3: CASRIDQFGKNIQYF

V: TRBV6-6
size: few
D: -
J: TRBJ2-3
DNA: TGTGCCAGCAGTCACGGGCCCCACCAGGCCCACGGTACGCAGTATTTT
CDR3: CASSHGPHQAHGTQYF

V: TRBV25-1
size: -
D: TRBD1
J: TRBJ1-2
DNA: TGTGCCAGCGAAGGACAGGACTACTATGGCTACACCTTC
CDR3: CASEGQDYYGYTF

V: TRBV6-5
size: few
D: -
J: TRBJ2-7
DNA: TGTGCCAGCAGTTACTCGATTGTTGCTGCCGGGCCCACCGAGCAGTACTTC
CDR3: CASSYSIVAAGPTEQYF

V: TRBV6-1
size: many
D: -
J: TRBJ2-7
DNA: TGTGCCAGCAGTAGTGGTGGGACGATATGGGGACGCGAGCAGTACTTC
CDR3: CASSSGGTIWGREQYF

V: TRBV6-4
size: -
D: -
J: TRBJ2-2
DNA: TGTGCCAGCAGTGTTCAGGGGGGAGCCGGGGAGCTGTTTTTT
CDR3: CASSVQGGAGELFF

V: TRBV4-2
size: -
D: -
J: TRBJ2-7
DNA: TGTGCCAGCAGCCAAGGGGCTGGCGGGGAATACGAGCAGTACTTC
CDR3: CASSQGAGGEYEQYF

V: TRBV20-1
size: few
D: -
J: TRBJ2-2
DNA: TGCAGTGCTAGAGATTTTCAGGAGAACACCGGGGAGCTGTTTTTT
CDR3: CSARDFQENTGELFF

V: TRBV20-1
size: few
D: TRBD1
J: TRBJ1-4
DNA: TGCAGTGCTAGGACAGGGGGCGAAAAACTGTTTTTT
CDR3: CSARTGGEKLFF

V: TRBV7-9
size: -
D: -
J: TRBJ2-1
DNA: TGTGCCAGCAGCTCTCCCGCAATTGGGCAGTTCTTC
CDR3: CASSSPAIGQFF

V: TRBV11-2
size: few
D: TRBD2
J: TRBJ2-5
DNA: TGTGCCAGCAGCTTAGAGGTCGGGGAGGGGGAGACCCAGTACTTC
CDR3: CASSLEVGEGETQYF

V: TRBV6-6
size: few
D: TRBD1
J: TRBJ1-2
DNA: TGTGCCAGCAGTTACTGGCCCCGGGACAGGTCTGGCTACACCTTC
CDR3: CASSYWPRDRSGYTF

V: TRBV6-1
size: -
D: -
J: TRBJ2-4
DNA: TGTGCCAGCAGTTTAAACAGGGCCGCCAAAAACATTCAGTACTTC
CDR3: CASSLNRAAKNIQYF

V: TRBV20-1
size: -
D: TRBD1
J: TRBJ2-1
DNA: TGCAGTGCCCCAGGGGGACAGGGAATGAGCTACAATGAGCAGTTCTTC
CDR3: CSAPGGQGMSYNEQFF

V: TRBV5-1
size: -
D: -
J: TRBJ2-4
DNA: TGCGCCAGCAGCTTCCTCCAGGGGAGTGCAAACATTCAGTACTTC
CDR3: CASSFLQGSANIQYF

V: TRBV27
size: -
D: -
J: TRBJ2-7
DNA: TGTGCCAGCAGTCGACAGGTATCCAACGAGCAGTACTTC
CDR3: CASSRQVSNEQYF

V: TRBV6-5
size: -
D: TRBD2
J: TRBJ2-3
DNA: TGTGCCAGCAGTCGGGACTATGATACGCAGTATTTT
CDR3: CASSRDYDTQYF

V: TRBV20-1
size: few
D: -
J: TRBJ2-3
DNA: TGCAGTGCTAGAGTGGGGGACTCCCTAATCACAGATACGCAGTATTTT
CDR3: CSARVGDSLITDTQYF

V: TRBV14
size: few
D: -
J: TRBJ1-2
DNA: TGTGCCAGCAGCCAAGCACTTTATTCCAGGGAAGGCTACACCTTC
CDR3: CASSQALYSREGYTF

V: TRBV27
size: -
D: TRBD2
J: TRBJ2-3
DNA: TGTGCCAGCAGCGCCCCTACGGGACTAGCGGGAGGGGGTACGCAGTATTTT
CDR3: CASSAPTGLAGGGTQYF

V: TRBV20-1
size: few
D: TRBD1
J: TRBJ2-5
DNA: TGCAGTGCTAGGCCGGACAGGGGGCTCGAAGAGACCCAGTACTTC
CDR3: CSARPDRGLEETQYF

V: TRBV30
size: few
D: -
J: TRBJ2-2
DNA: TGTGCCTGGAGTAGGGAGACAACGAACACCGGGGAGCTGTTTTTT
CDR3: CAWSRETTNTGELFF

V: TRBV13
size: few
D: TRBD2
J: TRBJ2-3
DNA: TGTGCCAGCAGCTTACATCTAGCGGTAGATACGCAGTATTTT
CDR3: CASSLHLAVDTQYF

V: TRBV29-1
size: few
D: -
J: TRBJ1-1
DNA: TGCAGCGTTACTCGGGCCCCGGCAGGGGTCACTGAAGCTTTCTTT
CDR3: CSVTRAPAGVTEAFF

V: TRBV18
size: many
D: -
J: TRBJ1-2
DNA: TGTGCCAGCTCACCTGCAGAAACCTATGGCTACACCTTC
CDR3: CASSPAETYGYTF

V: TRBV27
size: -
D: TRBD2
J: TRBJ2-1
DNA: TGTGCCAGCAGTTTATCCTTAGCGGGGGCCTCCTACAATGAGCAGTTCTTC
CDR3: CASSLSLAGASYNEQFF

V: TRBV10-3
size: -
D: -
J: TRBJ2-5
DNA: TGTGCCATCGGTGGGGAACAAGAGACCCAGTACTTC
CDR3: CAIGGEQETQYF

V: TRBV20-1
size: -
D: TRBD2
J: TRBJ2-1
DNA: TGTAGTGCTAGGGGACTAGCGGGACCCCCCATCGACAATGAGCAGTTCTTC
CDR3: CSARGLAGPPIDNEQFF

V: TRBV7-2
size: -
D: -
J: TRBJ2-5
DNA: TGTGCCAGCAGCTTAGGGGGGGGCTGGGGAGAGACCCTGTACTTC
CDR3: CASSLGGGWGETLYF

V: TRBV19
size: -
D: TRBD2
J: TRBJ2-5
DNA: TGTGCCAGTAGTATTACAGCTAGCGGCTACAATGAGCAGTACTTC
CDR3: CASSITASGYNEQYF

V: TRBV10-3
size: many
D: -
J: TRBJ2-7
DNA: TGTGCCATCAGTGAGTATACCGTAACCTACGAGCAGTACTTC
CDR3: CAISEYTVTYEQYF

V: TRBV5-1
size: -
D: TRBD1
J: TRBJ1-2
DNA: TGCGCCAGCAGCTGGGGGGACAGAGAGAACTATGGCTACACCTTC
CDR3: CASSWGDRENYGYTF

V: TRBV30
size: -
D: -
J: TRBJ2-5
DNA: TGTGCCTGGAGCGTAGGCCGGGGATTCCAAGAGACCCAGTACTTC
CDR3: CAWSVGRGFQETQYF